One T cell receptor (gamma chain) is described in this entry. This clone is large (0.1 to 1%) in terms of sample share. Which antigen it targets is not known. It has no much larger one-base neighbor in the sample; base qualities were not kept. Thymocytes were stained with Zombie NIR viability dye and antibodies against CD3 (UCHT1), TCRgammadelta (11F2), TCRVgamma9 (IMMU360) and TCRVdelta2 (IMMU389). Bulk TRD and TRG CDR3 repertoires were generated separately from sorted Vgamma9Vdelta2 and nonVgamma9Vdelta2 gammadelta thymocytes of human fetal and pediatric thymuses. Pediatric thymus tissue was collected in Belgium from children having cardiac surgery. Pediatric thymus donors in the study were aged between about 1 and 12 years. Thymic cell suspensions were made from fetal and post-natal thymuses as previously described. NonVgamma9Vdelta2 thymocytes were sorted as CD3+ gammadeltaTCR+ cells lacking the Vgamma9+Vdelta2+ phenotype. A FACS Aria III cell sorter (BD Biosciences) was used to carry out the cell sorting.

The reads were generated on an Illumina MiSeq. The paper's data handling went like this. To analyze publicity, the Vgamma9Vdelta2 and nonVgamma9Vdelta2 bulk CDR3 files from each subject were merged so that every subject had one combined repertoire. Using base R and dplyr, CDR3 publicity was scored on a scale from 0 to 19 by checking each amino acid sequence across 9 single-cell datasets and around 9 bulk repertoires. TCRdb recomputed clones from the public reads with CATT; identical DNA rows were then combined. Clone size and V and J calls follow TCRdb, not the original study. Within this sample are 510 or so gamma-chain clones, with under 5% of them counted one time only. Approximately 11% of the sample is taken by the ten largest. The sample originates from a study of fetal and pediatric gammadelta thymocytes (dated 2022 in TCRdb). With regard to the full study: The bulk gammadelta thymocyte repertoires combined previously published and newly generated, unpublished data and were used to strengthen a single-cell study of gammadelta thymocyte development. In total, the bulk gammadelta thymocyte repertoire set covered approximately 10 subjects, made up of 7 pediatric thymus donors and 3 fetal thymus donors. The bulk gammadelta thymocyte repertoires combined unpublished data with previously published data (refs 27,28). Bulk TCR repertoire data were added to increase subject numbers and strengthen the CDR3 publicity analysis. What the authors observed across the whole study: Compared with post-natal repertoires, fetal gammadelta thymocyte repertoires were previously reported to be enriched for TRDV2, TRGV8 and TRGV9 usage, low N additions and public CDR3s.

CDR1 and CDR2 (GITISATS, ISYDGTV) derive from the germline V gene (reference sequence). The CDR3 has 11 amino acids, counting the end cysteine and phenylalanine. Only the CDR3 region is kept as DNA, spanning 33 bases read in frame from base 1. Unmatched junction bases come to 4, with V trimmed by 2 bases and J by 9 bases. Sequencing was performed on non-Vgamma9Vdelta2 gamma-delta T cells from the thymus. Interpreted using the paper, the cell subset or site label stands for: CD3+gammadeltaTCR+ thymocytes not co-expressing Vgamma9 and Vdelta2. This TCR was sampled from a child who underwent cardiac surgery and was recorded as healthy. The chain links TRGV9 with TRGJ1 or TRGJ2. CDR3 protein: CALWEDPKKLF. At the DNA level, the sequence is TGTGCCTTGTGGGAGGACCCTAAGAAACTCTTT.